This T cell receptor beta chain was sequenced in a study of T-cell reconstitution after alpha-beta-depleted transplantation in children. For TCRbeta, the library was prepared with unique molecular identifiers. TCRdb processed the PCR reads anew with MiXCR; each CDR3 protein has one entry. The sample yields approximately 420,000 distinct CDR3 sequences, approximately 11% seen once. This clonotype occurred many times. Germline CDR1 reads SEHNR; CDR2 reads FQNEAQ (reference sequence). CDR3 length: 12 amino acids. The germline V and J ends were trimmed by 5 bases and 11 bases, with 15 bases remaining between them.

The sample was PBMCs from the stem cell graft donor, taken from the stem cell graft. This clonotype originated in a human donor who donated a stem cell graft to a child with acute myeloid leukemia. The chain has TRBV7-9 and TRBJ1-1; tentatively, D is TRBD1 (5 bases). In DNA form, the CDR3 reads TGTGCCAGCAGCGACAGTCGATGGGCGGCTTTCTTT. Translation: CASSDSRWAAFF.